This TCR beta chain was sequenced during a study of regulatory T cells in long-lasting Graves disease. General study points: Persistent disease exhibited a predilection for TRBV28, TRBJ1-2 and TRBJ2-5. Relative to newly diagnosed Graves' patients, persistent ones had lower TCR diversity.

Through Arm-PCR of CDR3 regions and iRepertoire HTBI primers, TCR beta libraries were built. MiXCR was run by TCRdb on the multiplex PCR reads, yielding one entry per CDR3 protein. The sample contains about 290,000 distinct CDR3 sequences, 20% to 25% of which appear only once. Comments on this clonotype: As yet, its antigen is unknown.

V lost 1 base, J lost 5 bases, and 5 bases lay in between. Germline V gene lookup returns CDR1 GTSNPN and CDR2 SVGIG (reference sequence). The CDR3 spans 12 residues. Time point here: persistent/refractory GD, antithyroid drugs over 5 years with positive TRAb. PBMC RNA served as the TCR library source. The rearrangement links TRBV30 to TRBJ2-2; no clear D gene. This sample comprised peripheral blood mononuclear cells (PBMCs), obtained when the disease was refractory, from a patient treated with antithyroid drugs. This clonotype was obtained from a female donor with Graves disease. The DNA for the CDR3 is TGTGCCTGGAGTGGTAGGACCGGGGAGCTGTTTTTT. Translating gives CAWSGRTGELFF.